This TCR beta chain was sequenced during a study of T-cell reconstitution after alpha-beta-depleted transplantation in children. Ten or more counts support this clonotype. The V and J ends lost 2 bases and 4 bases respectively, with 11 bases between them. Germline CDR1 MNHEY, CDR2 SVGAGI. The CDR3 length is 14 residues. Library preparation (for TCRbeta) was performed with unique molecular identifiers. A single record per CDR3 protein comes from TCRdb applying MiXCR to the PCR reads. Here the sample spans 210,000 or so distinct CDR3 sequences, around 9.6% being singletons. Source: PBMCs from the stem cell graft donor, taken from the stem cell graft. This sequence joins TRBV6-5 and TRBJ1-1; TRBD1 might be the D (6 bases). This receptor was obtained from a human donor who donated a stem cell graft to a child with acute lymphoblastic leukemia. The CDR3 DNA reads as TGTGCCAGCAGTTACGTGGAGGGGGTCACTGAAGCTTTCTTT. Protein: CASSYVEGVTEAFF.